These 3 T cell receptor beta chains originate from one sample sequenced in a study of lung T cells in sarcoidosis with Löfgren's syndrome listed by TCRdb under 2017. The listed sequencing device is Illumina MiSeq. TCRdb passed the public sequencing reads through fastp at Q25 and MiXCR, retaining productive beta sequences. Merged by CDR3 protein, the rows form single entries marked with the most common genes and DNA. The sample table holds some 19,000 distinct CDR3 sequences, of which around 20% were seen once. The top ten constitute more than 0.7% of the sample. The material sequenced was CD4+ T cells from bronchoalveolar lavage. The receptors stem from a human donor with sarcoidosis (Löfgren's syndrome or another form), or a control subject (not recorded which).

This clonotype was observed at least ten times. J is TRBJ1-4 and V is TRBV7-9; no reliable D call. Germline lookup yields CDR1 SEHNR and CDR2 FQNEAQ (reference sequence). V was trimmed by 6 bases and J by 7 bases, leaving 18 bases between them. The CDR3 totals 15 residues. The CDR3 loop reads CASSLTPPRGEKLFF. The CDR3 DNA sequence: TGTGCCAGCAGTTTGACTCCCCCAAGAGGTGAAAAACTGTTTTTT.

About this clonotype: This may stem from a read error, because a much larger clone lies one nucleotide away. The CDR3 nucleotides are TGTGCCAGCAGTGCCCCCCTGAATGAGCAGTCCTTC. It is translated as CASSAPLNEQSF. The chain has TRBV2 and TRBJ2-1; D ambiguous. CDR1 is SNHLY, CDR2 FYNNEI, per germline. The CDR3 contains 12 residues.

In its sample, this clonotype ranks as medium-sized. The DNA for the CDR3 is TGTGCCAGCGGGGCCCGATATCCCTCCTACGAGCAGTACTTC. The encoded protein is CASGARYPSYEQYF. V gene TRBV28 combines with J gene TRBJ2-7; TRBD1 is a possible D gene (5 bases). This CDR3 contains 14 residues. Trimming shortened V by 8 bases and J by 0 bases, and 14 bases separated the two germline ends. The germline V gene encodes CDR1 MDHEN and CDR2 SYDVKM.